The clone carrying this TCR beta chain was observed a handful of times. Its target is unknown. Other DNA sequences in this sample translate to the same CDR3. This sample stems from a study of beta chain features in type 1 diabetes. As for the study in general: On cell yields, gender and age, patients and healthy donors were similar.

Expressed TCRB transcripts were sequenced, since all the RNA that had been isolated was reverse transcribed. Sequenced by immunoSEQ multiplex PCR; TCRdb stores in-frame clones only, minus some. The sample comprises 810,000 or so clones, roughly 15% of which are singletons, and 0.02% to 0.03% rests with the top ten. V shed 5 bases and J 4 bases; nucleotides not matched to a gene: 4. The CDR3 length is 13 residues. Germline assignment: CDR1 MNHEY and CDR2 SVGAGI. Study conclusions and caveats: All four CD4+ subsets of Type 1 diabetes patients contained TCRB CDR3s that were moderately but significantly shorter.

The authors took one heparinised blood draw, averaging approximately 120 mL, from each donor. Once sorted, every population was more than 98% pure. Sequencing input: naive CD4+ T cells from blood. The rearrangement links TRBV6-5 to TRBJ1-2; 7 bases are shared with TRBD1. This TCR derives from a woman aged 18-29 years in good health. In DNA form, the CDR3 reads TGTGCCAGCAGTCCACGACAGGGCTATGGCTACACCTTC. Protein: CASSPRQGYGYTF.